Following are 26 T cell receptor beta chains from one sample sequenced in a study of OX40 agonist ivuxolimab in advanced cancers. The table came from immunoSEQ multiplex PCR; TCRdb's copy has only in-frame clones and leaves some out. Of fewer than 85,000 clones in the sample, about nine tenths were seen once. The input for sequencing was CD4+ or CD8+ T cells sorted from blood, taken in a trial of the OX40 agonist ivuxolimab. These receptors all stem from an adult with an advanced solid tumor such as melanoma, head and neck, liver or kidney cancer.

This rearrangement joins TRBV19 to TRBJ1-5; 8 bases line up with TRBD1. The CDR3 runs to 17 residues. Losses at the gene ends were 5 bases for V and 6 bases for J; bases not matched to a gene: 15. The germline gives CDR1 LNHDA, CDR2 SQIVND (reference sequence). The CDR3 is CASSPQLAGGAIQPQHF. In nucleotides, the CDR3 is TGTGCCAGTAGTCCTCAGCTGGCAGGGGGCGCGATTCAGCCCCAGCATTTT.

The chain couples TRBV10-2 to TRBJ1-5; 7 nucleotides match TRBD1. The CDR3 is made up of 13 amino acids. J lost 3 bases, V lost 8 bases, and 4 bases had no gene match. Germline-derived CDR1 and CDR2 are WSHSY and SAAADI. CDR3 residues: CASATGVNQPQHF. In DNA form, the CDR3 reads TGCGCCAGCGCAACAGGGGTCAATCAGCCCCAGCATTTT.

In the case of this clone: Germline and junction disagree at one end, which may indicate a read error. The chain uses TRBV7-3 and TRBJ1-4; D is perhaps TRBD1 (5 bases). The CDR3 loop spans 16 amino acids. Germline loops: CDR1 SGHTA, CDR2 FQGTGA. The CDR3 region is CASNLDTDPRRGKTVF. In DNA form, the CDR3 reads TGTGCCAGCAACTTAGATACGGACCCGAGGAGGGGAAAAACTGTTTTT. The full variable domain, with the rest looked up from reference TRBV7-3 and TRBJ1-4, is GAGVSQTPSNKVTEKGKYVELRCDPISGHTALYWYRQSLGQGPEFLIYFQGTGAADDSGLPNDRFFAVRPEGSVSTLKIQRTERGDSAVYLCASNLDTDPRRGKTVFGSGTQLSVL.

This rearrangement joins TRBV6-5 to TRBJ1-2; D remains unclear. The CDR3 runs 14 residues. V lost 8 bases and J 8 bases, leaving 21 bases between the germline ends. Per germline, CDR1 MNHEY and CDR2 SVGAGI. The CDR3 loop is CASSEAGALGGYTF. CDR3 nucleotides: TGTGCCAGCTCAGAGGCGGGCGCTCTGGGGGGCTACACCTTC.

The chain has TRBV25-1 and TRBJ1-1; 9 nucleotides agree with TRBD1. Trimming at V came to 6 bases and at J to 7 bases, leaving 9 bases not matched to a gene. The CDR3 runs 14 residues. Germline CDR1 is MGHDK and CDR2 is SYGVNS. This CDR3 is CASRTGGPHDEAFF. CDR3 in DNA: TGTGCCAGCAGGACAGGGGGACCACATGATGAAGCTTTCTTT.

This chain connects TRBV7-9 to TRBJ1-2, with TRBD1 identical over 7 bases. CDR1 and CDR2 from the germline V gene are SEHNR and FQNEAQ (reference sequence). The V and J ends lost 5 bases and 0 bases, in that order; junction bases with no gene match: 6. This CDR3 region has 15 residues. For the CDR3, the DNA is TGTGCCAGCAGCGGACACAGGGGAACTAACTATGGCTACACCTTC. It translates to CASSGHRGTNYGYTF.

The CDR3 sequence: CASSSTDRVNTEAFF. The CDR3 DNA follows: TGTGCCAGCAGCTCCACCGACAGAGTGAACACTGAAGCTTTCTTT. This sequence joins TRBV7-9 and TRBJ1-1, with D perhaps TRBD1 (5 bases). The CDR3 covers 15 residues. The germline V gene encodes CDR1 SEHNR and CDR2 FQNEAQ (reference sequence). The germline V and J ends were trimmed by 4 bases and 0 bases, with 12 bases remaining between them.

The chain uses TRBV5-8 and TRBJ1-5; the D gene is possibly TRBD1 (6 bases). The germline V and J ends were trimmed by 6 bases and 5 bases, with 15 bases remaining between them. The CDR3 is 14 amino acids. Germline CDR1 SGHTS, CDR2 YDEGEE. The CDR3 spells CASNHRGGHQPQHF. The CDR3 bases are TGTGCCAGCAACCACCGGGGGGGGCATCAGCCCCAGCATTTT.

This sequence joins TRBV5-1 and TRBJ2-7; D unresolved. Trimming took 0 bases from V and 7 from J, leaving 5 bases between them. Germline CDR1 is SGHRS and CDR2 is YFSETQ. This CDR3 comprises 11 residues. In nucleotides, the CDR3 is TGCGCCAGCAGCTTGGGGTTGGAGCAGTACTTC. Its protein is CASSLGLEQYF.

The V and J genes are TRBV10-2 and TRBJ1-5, with 9 bases that match TRBD1. In germline, CDR1 is WSHSY, CDR2 SAAADI. The CDR3 extends over 15 amino acids. J was trimmed by 5 bases and V by 1 base; bases with no gene match: 3. The CDR3 loop reads CASSELDRGYQPQHF. DNA for the CDR3: TGCGCCAGCAGTGAGTTGGACAGGGGCTATCAGCCCCAGCATTTT.

This rearrangement joins TRBV11-2 to TRBJ2-5; D is possibly TRBD2 (6 bases). The CDR3 has 14 amino acids. Looked up from germline, CDR1 is SGHAT and CDR2 is FQNNGV. With 1 base removed from V and 5 bases from J, the gap between germline ends came to 11 bases. In DNA form, the CDR3 reads TGTGCCAGCAGCTTAGTCGCAGGGAGGGAGACCCAGTACTTC. Protein: CASSLVAGRETQYF.

The V gene is TRBV6-1, the J gene TRBJ2-7; no definite D call. V was trimmed by 6 bases and J by 4 bases, leaving 13 bases between them. Germline loops: CDR1 MNHNS, CDR2 SASEGT. CDR3 length: 13 residues. CDR3 loop: CASSETWAYEQYF. CDR3 DNA sequence: TGTGCCAGCAGCGAAACGTGGGCGTACGAGCAGTACTTC.

The chain employs TRBV10-1 and TRBJ2-7; D is perhaps TRBD1 or TRBD2 (6 bases each). The CDR3 runs to 14 residues. Trimming removed 1 base from V and 4 bases from J, with 11 bases in between. Germline lookup yields CDR1 WNHNN and CDR2 SYGVQD (reference sequence). This chain's CDR3 is CASSEYGGSYEQYF. CDR3 DNA sequence: TGCGCCAGCAGTGAGTACGGGGGCTCGTACGAGCAGTACTTC.

The V and J genes are TRBV12-1 and TRBJ2-4; TRBD1, the table's D call, lacks a check against the DNA. TRBV12-1 is recorded as a pseudogene. The CDR3 consists of 12 residues. The CDR3: CASSFDLGQVFF. DNA for the CDR3: TGTGCCAGCAGCTTTGATTTGGGACAGGTATTCTTC.

Sample share makes this clone medium-sized. The sample carries other DNA sequences with the same CDR3. The J gene is TRBJ2-1, the V gene TRBV5-1; D remains ambiguous. This CDR3 is 11 amino acids long. CDR1 is SGHRS, CDR2 YFSETQ, per germline. V lost 6 bases, J lost 6 bases, and 7 bases lay in between. The CDR3 loop is CASTLGNEQFF. For the CDR3, the DNA is TGCGCCAGCACCCTTGGCAATGAGCAGTTCTTC.

The rearrangement uses TRBV10-3 and TRBJ2-7; D not resolved. This CDR3 is built from 15 residues. V dropped 0 bases and J dropped 2 bases, with 11 bases sitting between them. The V gene's germline CDR1 is ENHRY and CDR2 SYGVKD. For the CDR3, the DNA is TGTGCCATCAGTGAGTCGGGCATTGTGGCCTACGAGCAGTACTTC. Its protein product is CAISESGIVAYEQYF.

This sequence joins TRBV2 and TRBJ1-2; TRBD1 is a possible D gene (5 bases). Germline V gene lookup returns CDR1 SNHLY and CDR2 FYNNEI. V was pared by 3 bases and J by 4 bases, with 12 bases between. This CDR3 is 14 amino acids long. CDR3 sequence: CASSDTGDVYGYTF. CDR3 bases: TGTGCCAGCAGTGATACCGGGGACGTCTATGGCTACACCTTC.

The sample holds one count of this clone. The V and J genes are TRBV7-9 and TRBJ2-1, with D possibly being TRBD1 (6 bases). The CDR3 runs 14 residues. In germline, CDR1 is SEHNR, CDR2 FQNEAQ (reference sequence). V was clipped by 0 bases and J by 13 bases, with 16 bases between them. The CDR3 spells CASSLANRDKLQFF. As DNA, the CDR3 is TGTGCCAGCAGCTTAGCGAACCGGGACAAACTTCAGTTCTTC.

This rearrangement joins TRBV11-3 to TRBJ2-1; no clear D. Trimming pared 4 bases from V and 0 bases from J, leaving 16 bases between. Germline assignment: CDR1 SGHNT and CDR2 YENEEA. The CDR3 is 17 amino acids. CDR3 coding DNA: TGTGCCAGCAGCTCGTCGGCCTCTACCGACTCCTACAATGAGCAGTTCTTC. It specifies CASSSSASTDSYNEQFF.

V gene TRBV6-7 combines with J gene TRBJ2-7; unclear D gene. TRBV6-7 is given ORF status, its function remaining uncertain. V shed 2 bases and J shed 2 bases, with 16 bases lying between them. The CDR3 totals 16 residues. The CDR3 region has the DNA TGTGCCAGCAGTTACGGCTCTGGGTCGGCCCCCTACGAGCAGTACTTC. Translating gives CASSYGSGSAPYEQYF.

The chain uses TRBV10-3 and TRBJ1-2, with no clear D. Germline lookup yields CDR1 ENHRY and CDR2 SYGVKD. The CDR3 runs 11 residues. V was clipped by 7 bases and J by 7 bases, with 10 bases between them. The CDR3 loop is CAINTGSGYTF. CDR3 bases: TGTGCCATCAATACCGGCAGTGGCTACACCTTC.

By share, this clone ranks as medium-sized. This chain connects TRBV6-1 to TRBJ1-1, with TRBD1 as a possible D gene (5 bases). The length of the CDR3 is 11 residues. CDR1 is MNHNS and CDR2 is SASEGT in the germline V gene. The germline V and J ends were trimmed by 8 bases and 4 bases, with 8 bases remaining between them. The CDR3 sequence: CASLGVTEAFF. The CDR3 nucleotides read TGTGCCAGCTTGGGGGTCACTGAAGCTTTCTTT.

V and J are TRBV10-3 and TRBJ2-7; D is possibly TRBD1 or TRBD2 (5 bases each). This CDR3 contains 14 residues. Germline V gene sequence: CDR1 ENHRY, CDR2 SYGVKD. With 7 bases removed from V and 2 bases from J, the gap between germline ends came to 15 bases. CDR3 DNA: TGTGCCATCAAACCCGGGACGGAGCCCTACGAGCAGTACTTC. It specifies CAIKPGTEPYEQYF.

This rearrangement joins TRBV14 to TRBJ2-5; D is perhaps TRBD2 (7 bases). There are 14 residues in the CDR3. Trimming pared 2 bases from V and 1 base from J, leaving 8 bases between. Germline V gives CDR1 SGHDN, CDR2 FVKESK. The CDR3 is CASSQRGGQETQYF. CDR3 bases: TGTGCCAGCAGCCAAAGGGGGGGCCAAGAGACCCAGTACTTC.

The genes are TRBV27 and TRBJ2-3; D perhaps matches TRBD1 (5 bases). V was pared by 1 base and J by 5 bases, with 19 bases between. Germline V lookup: CDR1 MNHEY, CDR2 SMNVEV (reference sequence). This CDR3 is 17 amino acids long. This CDR3 is CASSLYSGHHPLDTQYF. The CDR3 coding sequence is TGTGCCAGCAGTTTATATTCAGGGCATCACCCTCTAGATACGCAGTATTTT.

This clone appeared a single time. The chain uses TRBV27 and TRBJ2-1; D is ambiguous. V shed 3 bases and J shed 5 bases, with 8 bases lying between them. Germline-derived CDR1 and CDR2 are MNHEY and SMNVEV (reference sequence). This CDR3 region has 13 residues. DNA for the CDR3: TGTGCCAGCAGTTTTGGCAGCGACAATGAGCAGTTCTTC. This sequence encodes CASSFGSDNEQFF.